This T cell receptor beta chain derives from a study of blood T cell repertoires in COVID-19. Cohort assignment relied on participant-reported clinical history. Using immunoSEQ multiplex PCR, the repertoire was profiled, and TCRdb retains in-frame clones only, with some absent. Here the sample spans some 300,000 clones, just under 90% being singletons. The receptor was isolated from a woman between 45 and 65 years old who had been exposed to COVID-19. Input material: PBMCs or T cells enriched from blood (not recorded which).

The CDR3 coding sequence is TGTGCCAGTAGTCAGGGCAGGACCTCCTACGAGCAGTACTTC. This codes for CASSQGRTSYEQYF. The rearrangement uses TRBV19 and TRBJ2-7; tentatively, D is TRBD1 (5 bases). This CDR3 region has 14 residues. Looked up from germline, CDR1 is LNHDA and CDR2 is SQIVND (reference sequence). The ends were cut back, 5 bases at V and 0 bases at J, with 11 bases in the middle.